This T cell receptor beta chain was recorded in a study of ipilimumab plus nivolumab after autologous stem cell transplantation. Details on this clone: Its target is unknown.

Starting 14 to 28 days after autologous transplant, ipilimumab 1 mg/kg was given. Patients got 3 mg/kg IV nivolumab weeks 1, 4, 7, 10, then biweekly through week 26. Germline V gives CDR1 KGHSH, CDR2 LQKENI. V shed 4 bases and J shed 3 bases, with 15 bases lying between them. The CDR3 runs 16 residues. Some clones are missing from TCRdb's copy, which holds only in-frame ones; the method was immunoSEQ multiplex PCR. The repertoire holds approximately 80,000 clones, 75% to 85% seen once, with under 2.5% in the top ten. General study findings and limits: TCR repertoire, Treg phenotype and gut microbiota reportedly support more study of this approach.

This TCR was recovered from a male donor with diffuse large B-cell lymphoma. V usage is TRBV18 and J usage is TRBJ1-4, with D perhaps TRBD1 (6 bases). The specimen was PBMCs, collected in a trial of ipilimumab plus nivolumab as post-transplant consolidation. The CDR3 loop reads CASSLTAGAANEKLFF. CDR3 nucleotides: TGTGCCAGCTCACTAACTGCAGGGGCGGCTAATGAAAAACTGTTTTTT.